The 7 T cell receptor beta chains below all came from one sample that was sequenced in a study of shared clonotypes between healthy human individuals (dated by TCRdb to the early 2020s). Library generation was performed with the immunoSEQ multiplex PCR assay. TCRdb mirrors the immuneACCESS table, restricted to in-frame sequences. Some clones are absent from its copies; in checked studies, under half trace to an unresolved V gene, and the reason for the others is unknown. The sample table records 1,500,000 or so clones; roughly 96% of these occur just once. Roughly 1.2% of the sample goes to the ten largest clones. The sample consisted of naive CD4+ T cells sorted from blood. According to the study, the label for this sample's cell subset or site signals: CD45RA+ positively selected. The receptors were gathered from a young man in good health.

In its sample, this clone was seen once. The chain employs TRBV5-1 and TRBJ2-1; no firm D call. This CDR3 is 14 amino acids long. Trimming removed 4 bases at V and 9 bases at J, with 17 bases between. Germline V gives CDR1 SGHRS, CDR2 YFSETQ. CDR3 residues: CASSPDRQYGEQFF. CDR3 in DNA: TGCGCCAGCAGCCCAGATAGGCAGTACGGTGAGCAGTTCTTC. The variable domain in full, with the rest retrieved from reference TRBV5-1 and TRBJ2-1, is KAGVTQTPRYLIKTRGQQVTLSCSPISGHRSVSWYQQTPGQGLQFLFEYFSETQRNKGNFPGRFSGRQFSNSRSEMNVSTLELGDSALYLCASSPDRQYGEQFFGPGTRLTVL.

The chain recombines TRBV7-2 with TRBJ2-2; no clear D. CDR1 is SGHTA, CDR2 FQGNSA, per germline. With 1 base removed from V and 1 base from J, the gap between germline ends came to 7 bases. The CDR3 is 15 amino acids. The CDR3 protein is CASSLVRKNTGELFF. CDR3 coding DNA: TGTGCCAGCAGCTTAGTCAGGAAGAACACCGGGGAGCTGTTTTTT.

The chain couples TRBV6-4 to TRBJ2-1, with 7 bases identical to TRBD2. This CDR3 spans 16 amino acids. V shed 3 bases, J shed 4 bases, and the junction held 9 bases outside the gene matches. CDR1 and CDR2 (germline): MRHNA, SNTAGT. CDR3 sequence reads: CASSDLGGSAYNEQFF. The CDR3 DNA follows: TGTGCCAGCAGTGATCTGGGGGGGTCGGCATACAATGAGCAGTTCTTC.

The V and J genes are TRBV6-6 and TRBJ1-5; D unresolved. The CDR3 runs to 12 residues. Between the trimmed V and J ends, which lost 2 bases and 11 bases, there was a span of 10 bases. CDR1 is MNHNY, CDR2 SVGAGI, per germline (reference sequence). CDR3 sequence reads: CASSYDLTTQHF. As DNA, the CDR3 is TGTGCCAGCAGTTACGATCTGACAACCCAGCATTTT.

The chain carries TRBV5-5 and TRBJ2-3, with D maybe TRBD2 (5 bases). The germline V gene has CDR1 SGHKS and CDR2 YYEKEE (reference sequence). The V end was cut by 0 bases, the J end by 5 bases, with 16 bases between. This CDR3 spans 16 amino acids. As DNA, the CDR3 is TGTGCCAGCAGCTTGGGGCTAGCTCCCGCGGTAGATACGCAGTATTTT. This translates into CASSLGLAPAVDTQYF.

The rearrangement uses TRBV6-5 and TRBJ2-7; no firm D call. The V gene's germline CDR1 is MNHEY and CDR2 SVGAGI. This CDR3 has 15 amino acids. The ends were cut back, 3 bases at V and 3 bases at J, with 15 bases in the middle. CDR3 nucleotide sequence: TGTGCCAGCAGTTATTACCCAAAGCCATTCTACGAGCAGTACTTC. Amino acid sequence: CASSYYPKPFYEQYF.

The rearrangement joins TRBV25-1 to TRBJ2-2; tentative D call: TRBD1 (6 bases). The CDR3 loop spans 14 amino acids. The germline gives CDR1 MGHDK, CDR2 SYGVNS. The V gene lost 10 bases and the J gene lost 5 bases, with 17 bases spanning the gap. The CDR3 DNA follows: TGTGCCACCAAGGGGGACCTCGGGACCGGGGAGCTGTTTTTT. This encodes CATKGDLGTGELFF.